The clone carrying this T cell receptor (beta chain) occurred a few times. These data are taken from a study of OX40 agonist ivuxolimab in advanced cancers. Per germline, CDR1 SGHKS and CDR2 YYEKEE (reference sequence). Trimming at V came to 4 bases and at J to 8 bases, leaving 10 bases not matched to a gene. The length of the CDR3 is 14 residues. Only in-frame clones appear in the TCRdb table, and some are missing; sequencing was by immunoSEQ multiplex PCR. The sample has under 100,000 clones; about 90% are singletons. The material was CD4+ or CD8+ T cells sorted from blood, obtained in a trial of the OX40 agonist ivuxolimab. The chain combines TRBV5-5 with TRBJ1-2; TRBD1 agrees at 8 bases. The clonotype originates from an adult with an advanced solid tumor such as melanoma, head and neck, liver or kidney cancer. The CDR3: CASSPIGTGVGYTF. The CDR3 bases are TGTGCCAGCAGCCCCATCGGGACAGGAGTAGGCTACACCTTC.